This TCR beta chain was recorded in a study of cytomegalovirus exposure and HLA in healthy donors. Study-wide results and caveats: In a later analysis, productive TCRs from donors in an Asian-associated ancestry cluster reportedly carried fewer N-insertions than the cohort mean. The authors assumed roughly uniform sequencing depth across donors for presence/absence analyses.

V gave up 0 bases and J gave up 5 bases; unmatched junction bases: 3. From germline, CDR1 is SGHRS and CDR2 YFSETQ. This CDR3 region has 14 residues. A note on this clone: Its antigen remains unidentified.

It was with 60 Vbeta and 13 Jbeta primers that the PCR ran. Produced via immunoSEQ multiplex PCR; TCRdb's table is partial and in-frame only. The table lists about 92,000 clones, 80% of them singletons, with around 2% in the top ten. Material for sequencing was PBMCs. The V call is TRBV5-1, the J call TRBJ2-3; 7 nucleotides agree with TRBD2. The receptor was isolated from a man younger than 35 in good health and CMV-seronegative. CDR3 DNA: TGCGCCAGCAGCTTGGGCGGGGGTCAAGATACGCAGTATTTT. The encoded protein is CASSLGGGQDTQYF.